The 16 T cell receptor beta chains reported below all come from one sample, sequenced in a study of blood T cell repertoires in COVID-19. Assay: immunoSEQ multiplex PCR; the TCRdb copy retains only in-frame clones and omits some. The sample contains under 250,000 clones, around 90% of which appear only once. Sequenced sample: PBMCs or T cells enriched from blood (not recorded which). These receptors were collected from a woman aged 40 to 50 who had been exposed to COVID-19.

A remark on this clone: The germline gene is not matched at one end of the junction; a read error may be the cause. The gene calls are TRBV2 and TRBJ1-2; the D gene is possibly TRBD1 (6 bases). In germline, CDR1 is SNHLY, CDR2 FYNNEI. The CDR3 loop spans 12 amino acids. This chain's CDR3 is CASSEAETGIAF. In nucleotides, the CDR3 is TGTGCCAGCAGTGAAGCGGAGACAGGTATAGCCTTC.

This clone was detected only once. The chain links TRBV2 to TRBJ2-7, with D possibly matching TRBD1 (7 bases). V was trimmed by 6 bases and J by 5 bases, leaving 14 bases between them. The CDR3 has 13 residues. Per germline, CDR1 SNHLY and CDR2 FYNNEI. The CDR3 here is CASRRQGGNEQYV. The CDR3 DNA reads TGTGCCAGCAGGAGGCAGGGGGGTAACGAGCAGTACGTC.

The chain has TRBV7-6 and TRBJ1-2; 11 positions match TRBD1. Germline V gene sequence: CDR1 SGHVS, CDR2 FNYEAQ. V gave up 8 bases and J gave up 4 bases; unmatched junction bases: 9. The CDR3 contains 15 residues. CDR3 coding DNA: TGTGCCAGCGGGGGGACAGGGGGTATCCTCTATGGCTACACCTTC. It codes for CASGGTGGILYGYTF.

The chain has TRBV10-3 and TRBJ2-4; 15 positions match TRBD2. Trimming cost V 3 bases and J 0 bases; bases outside gene matches: 9. The CDR3 is made up of 20 amino acids. Germline loops: CDR1 ENHRY, CDR2 SYGVKD. CDR3 amino acids: CAISDIRGLAGGLAKNIQYF. The CDR3 DNA is TGTGCCATCAGTGATATCCGGGGACTAGCGGGAGGACTAGCCAAAAACATTCAGTACTTC.

CDR3 sequence reads: CASSSRSGQGNGYTF. CDR3 bases: TGCGCCAGCAGCTCTCGATCGGGACAGGGGAACGGCTACACCTTC. The V gene is TRBV5-1, the J gene TRBJ1-2, with 10 bases that match TRBD1. The CDR3 length is 15 residues. Per germline, CDR1 SGHRS and CDR2 YFSETQ. The V segment lost 3 bases and the J segment 8 bases; nucleotides outside the gene matches: 10.

The CDR3 sequence is CASSFVRGTEAFF. DNA of the CDR3: TGTGCCAGCAGCTTCGTCAGGGGCACTGAAGCTTTCTTT. The chain joins TRBV5-5 to TRBJ1-1; tentatively, D is TRBD1 (6 bases). The germline V and J ends were trimmed by 2 bases and 4 bases, with 9 bases remaining between them. CDR1 and CDR2 from the germline V gene are SGHKS and YYEKEE (reference sequence). The CDR3 is 13 amino acids.

The chain couples TRBV24-1 to TRBJ2-1, with 9 bases matching TRBD2. The CDR3 covers 16 residues. J gave up 3 bases and V 3 bases, and 5 bases lay outside the gene matches. The germline V gene encodes CDR1 KGHDR and CDR2 SFDVKD. DNA for the CDR3: TGTGCCACCAGTGATCGGACTAGCGCATACTACAATGAGCAGTTCTTC. Protein: CATSDRTSAYYNEQFF.

The chain is built from TRBV11-2 and TRBJ2-2; maybe TRBD1 (7 bases). CDR1 is SGHAT, CDR2 FQNNGV, per germline. The CDR3 runs 17 residues. The V and J ends lost 2 bases and 6 bases respectively, with 19 bases between them. The CDR3 sequence: CASSLRGGGGAAGELFF. CDR3 bases: TGTGCCAGCAGCTTAAGGGGCGGAGGGGGCGCCGCCGGGGAGCTGTTTTTT.

The chain uses TRBV7-6 and TRBJ1-5, with 8 bases aligning to TRBD1. Trimming removed 3 bases from V and 0 bases from J; junction bases left unmatched: 4. The CDR3 runs to 16 residues. The germline V gene encodes CDR1 SGHVS and CDR2 FNYEAQ. The CDR3 sequence: CASSLGTGHSNQPQHF. DNA for the CDR3: TGTGCCAGCAGCTTGGGGACAGGACATAGCAATCAGCCCCAGCATTTT.

This clone is a singleton in its sample. The gene calls are TRBV6-2 or TRBV6-3 and TRBJ1-6; 10 positions match TRBD1. The CDR3 length is 18 residues. CDR1 is MNHEY and CDR2 is SVGEGT in the germline V gene. V trimming: 5 bases; J trimming: 0 bases; junction bases outside the gene matches: 7. The CDR3 here is CASSPGQGVSSYNSPLHF. CDR3 bases: TGTGCCAGCAGTCCAGGACAGGGGGTCAGCTCCTATAATTCACCCCTCCACTTT.

The chain has TRBV28 and TRBJ2-3, with 10 bases aligning to TRBD1. The CDR3 loop spans 17 amino acids. In germline, CDR1 is MDHEN, CDR2 SYDVKM. Losses at the gene ends were 1 base for V and 5 bases for J; bases not matched to a gene: 9. The CDR3 bases are TGTGCCAGCAGTTTATTAGGACAGGGGGGGCCCGGAGATACGCAGTATTTT. It yields the protein CASSLLGQGGPGDTQYF.

The chain combines TRBV6-5 with TRBJ1-1; D is possibly TRBD1 (5 bases). The CDR3 length is 14 residues. Germline V lookup: CDR1 MNHEY, CDR2 SVGAGI. The V gene lost 6 bases and the J gene lost 1 base, with 12 bases spanning the gap. The CDR3 nucleotides read TGTGCCAGCAGGCGACAGTTTGAGAACACTGAAGCTTTCTTT. Its translation: CASRRQFENTEAFF.

The gene calls are TRBV25-1 and TRBJ2-3; TRBD2 matches at 9 bases. The germline gives CDR1 MGHDK, CDR2 SYGVNS. This CDR3 contains 16 residues. The V segment lost 3 bases and the J segment 7 bases; nucleotides outside the gene matches: 11. The CDR3, as DNA: TGTGCCAGCAGTGATCCTAGCGGGATTCTCACTCATACGCAGTATTTT. Its translation is CASSDPSGILTHTQYF.

The chain is built from TRBV5-1 and TRBJ1-3; perhaps TRBD1 as D (5 bases). Trimming took 4 bases from V and 0 from J, leaving 17 bases between them. Germline loops: CDR1 SGHRS, CDR2 YFSETQ. CDR3 size: 17 residues. CDR3 coding DNA: TGCGCCAGCAGCCGCGACCATACAAGGGGCTCTGGAAACACCATATATTTT. It specifies CASSRDHTRGSGNTIYF. The complete variable domain, with remaining parts taken from reference TRBV5-1 and TRBJ1-3, reads KAGVTQTPRYLIKTRGQQVTLSCSPISGHRSVSWYQQTPGQGLQFLFEYFSETQRNKGNFPGRFSGRQFSNSRSEMNVSTLELGDSALYLCASSRDHTRGSGNTIYFGEGSWLTVV.

The CDR3 coding sequence is TGCGCCAGCAGCCAAGAACTGGGGGGGAACTATGGCTACACCTTC. It encodes CASSQELGGNYGYTF. V gene TRBV4-3 combines with J gene TRBJ1-2, with TRBD1 as a possible D gene (5 bases). The CDR3 is 15 amino acids. The germline V gene has CDR1 LGHNA and CDR2 YSLEER. V lost 0 bases and J 2 bases, leaving 10 bases between the germline ends.

For the CDR3, the DNA is TGTGCCAGCAGCTTCCGGGATTCCCAAGAGACCCAGTACTTC. This encodes CASSFRDSQETQYF. V is TRBV11-3 and J is TRBJ2-5; D possibly corresponds to TRBD2 (5 bases). Germline V gives CDR1 SGHNT, CDR2 YENEEA. The CDR3 has 14 residues. V was cut by 3 bases and J by 1 base, with 9 bases left in between.